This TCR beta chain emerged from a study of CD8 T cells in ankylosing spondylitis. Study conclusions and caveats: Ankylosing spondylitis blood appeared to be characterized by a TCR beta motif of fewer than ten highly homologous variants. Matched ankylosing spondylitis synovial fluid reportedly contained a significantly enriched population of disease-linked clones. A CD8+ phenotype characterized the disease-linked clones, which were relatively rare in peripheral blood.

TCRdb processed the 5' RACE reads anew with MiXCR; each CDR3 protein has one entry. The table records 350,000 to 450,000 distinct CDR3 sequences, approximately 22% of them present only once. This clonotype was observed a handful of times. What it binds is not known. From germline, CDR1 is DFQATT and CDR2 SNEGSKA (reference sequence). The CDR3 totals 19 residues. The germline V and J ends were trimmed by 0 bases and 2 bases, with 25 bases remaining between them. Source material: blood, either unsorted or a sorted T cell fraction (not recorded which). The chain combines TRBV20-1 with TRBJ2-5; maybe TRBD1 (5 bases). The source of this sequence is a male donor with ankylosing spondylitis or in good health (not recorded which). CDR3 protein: CSARDLGVSGPTFQETQYF. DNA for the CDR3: TGCAGTGCTAGAGATCTAGGGGTGTCAGGGCCCACCTTTCAAGAGACCCAGTACTTC.